This TCR beta chain was captured by sequencing in a study of T cells in Graves' hyperthyroidism and ophthalmopathy. V shed 5 bases and J 0 bases; nucleotides not matched to a gene: 3. Germline V CDR1 and CDR2: LGHNT, FRNRAP. The CDR3 extends over 15 amino acids. This clonotype was observed a single time. Ophthalmopathy patients all had a Clinical Activity Score of at least 3, a NOSPECS grade of at least 4 and disease under 3 months old. Around 9.9 ml of fresh peripheral blood supplied the PBMCs. Researchers amplified the TCR beta CDR3 regions from RNA transcripts. TCR CDR3 underwent first-round RT-PCR with the HTBI primer set. Each CDR3 protein is one row after TCRdb ran MiXCR on the multiplex PCR reads. This sample has hundreds of thousands of distinct CDR3 sequences, with over 15% found just once.

Sequencing input: blood. The sequence was collected from a woman between 18 and 30 years old with Graves' ophthalmopathy. This sequence joins TRBV12-5 and TRBJ2-2, with 7 bases matching TRBD1. The CDR3 sequence: CASGQGQTNTGELFF. The CDR3 DNA follows: TGTGCTAGTGGTCAGGGACAGACGAACACCGGGGAGCTGTTTTTT.